The clone carrying this T cell receptor (beta chain) has only a few counts. Per germline, CDR1 DFQATT and CDR2 SNEGSKA (reference sequence). V lost 1 base and J lost 6; bases outside the gene matches: 7. CDR3 length: 15 residues. Unique molecular identifiers were used in preparing the TCRbeta library. TCRdb re-called the PCR reads with MiXCR, one entry per CDR3 protein. The sample lists about 610,000 distinct CDR3 sequences, 25% to 30% seen once, with about 35% in the top ten. The data belong to a study of T-cell reconstitution after alpha-beta-depleted transplantation in children. This specimen was PBMCs, taken before TCRalphabeta/CD19-depleted stem cell transplant. This clonotype originated in a boy younger than two with Wiskott-Aldrich syndrome, due to receive a stem cell transplant. The chain is built from TRBV20-1 and TRBJ1-5; 9 positions match TRBD1. The CDR3 DNA reads TGCAGTGCTAGAGGGGGACAGGGTTCGAGTCAGCCCCAGCATTTT. This gives the protein CSARGGQGSSQPQHF.